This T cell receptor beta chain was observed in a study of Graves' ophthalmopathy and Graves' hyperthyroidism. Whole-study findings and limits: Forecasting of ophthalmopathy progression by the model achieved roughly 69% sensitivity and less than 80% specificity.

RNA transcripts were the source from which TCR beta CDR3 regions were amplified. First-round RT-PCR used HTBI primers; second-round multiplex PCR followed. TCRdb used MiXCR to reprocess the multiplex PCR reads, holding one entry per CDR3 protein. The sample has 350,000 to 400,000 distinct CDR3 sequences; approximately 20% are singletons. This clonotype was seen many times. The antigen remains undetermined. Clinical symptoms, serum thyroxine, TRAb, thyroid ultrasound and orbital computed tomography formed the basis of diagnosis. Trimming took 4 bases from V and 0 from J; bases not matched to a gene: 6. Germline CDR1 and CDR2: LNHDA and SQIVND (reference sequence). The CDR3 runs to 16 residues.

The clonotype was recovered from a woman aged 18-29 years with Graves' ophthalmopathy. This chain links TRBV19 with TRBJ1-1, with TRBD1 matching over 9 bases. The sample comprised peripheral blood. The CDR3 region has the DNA TGTGCCAGTAGTACTGACAGGGGGGGATTGAACACTGAAGCTTTCTTT. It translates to CASSTDRGGLNTEAFF. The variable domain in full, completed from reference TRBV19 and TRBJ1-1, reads DGGITQSPKYLFRKEGQNVTLSCEQNLNHDAMYWYRQDPGQGLRLIYYSQIVNDFQKGDIAEGYSVSREKKESFPLTVTSAQKNPTAFYLCASSTDRGGLNTEAFFGQGTRLTVV.